This T cell receptor beta chain was recovered during a study of radiotherapy plus CTLA-4 blockade in lung cancer. As for the study in general: Objective responses occurred in around 18% of patients; around 30% had disease control. Study-wide results and caveats: In blood, after radiotherapy plus ipilimumab, tumor-derived TCR clones expanded. Early clone dynamics of blood T cells, plus interferon-beta, reportedly predicted response best.

Measured with immunoSEQ multiplex PCR; TCRdb has only the in-frame clones, and not every one. The sample carries around 95,000 clones, 80% to 90% recorded once. Focal radiation was given together with CTLA-4 blockade (ipilimumab) to patients with chemo-refractory metastatic non-small-cell lung cancer. With respect to this clone: The antigen is undetermined.

The trim removed 4 bases at V and 7 bases at J, leaving 8 bases unmatched. The CDR3 sequence is 15 residues long. From germline, CDR1 is MNHGY and CDR2 SAAAGT. Here the sequenced sample was peripheral blood, taken from a patient treated with radiotherapy plus ipilimumab. The receptor was isolated from a human donor with non-small cell lung cancer who had stable disease on radiotherapy plus ipilimumab. V gene TRBV6-8 combines with J gene TRBJ2-1, with 9 bases identical to TRBD2. The CDR3 here is CASSSLAGGQNEQFF. For the CDR3, the DNA is TGTGCCAGCAGTTCACTGGCGGGGGGGCAAAATGAGCAGTTCTTC.